The subject of this entry is one T cell receptor (beta chain). CDR3 length: 14 amino acids. The V end was cut by 4 bases, the J end by 3 bases, with 14 bases between. Looked up from germline, CDR1 is SGDLS and CDR2 is YYNGEE. As originally analysed: Reference gene primers were amplified, and this amplification served to estimate nucleated cell counts. The repertoire was sequenced with immunoSEQ multiplex PCR; TCRdb's copy has only in-frame clones and lacks some. The DNA gave D and trimming, while V, J and clone size come from that table. Of some 220,000 clones listed, roughly four fifths are singletons. The sample is drawn from a study of blood T cell repertoires in COVID-19.

The rearrangement joins TRBV9 to TRBJ2-7; D might be TRBD1 (5 bases). What was sequenced was peripheral blood. The TCR comes from a man in his forties or fifties with acute or convalescent COVID-19. CDR3 loop: CASSSGHLDYEQYF. The DNA of the CDR3 is TGTGCCAGCAGCTCCGGACATCTAGACTACGAGCAGTACTTC.